These T cell receptor beta chains were read from a single sample in a study of blood T cell repertoires in COVID-19. Profiled with immunoSEQ multiplex PCR; TCRdb holds only in-frame clones, not every one. This sample has under 350,000 clones, with around nine tenths found just once. The material sequenced was PBMCs or T cells enriched from blood (not recorded which). The receptors shown here come from a man aged 60-69 years who had recovered from COVID-19. CDR3s include the opening cysteine and the closing phenylalanine or tryptophan. Fields, in order: V gene, J gene, D gene, CDR3 length, clone size, CDR3 protein, CDR3 DNA. D genes are given only for firm matches. Clone sizes are given selectively: once, few, many, or a class where the clone is expanded.

V: TRBV24-1
J: TRBJ1-5
D: -
length: 14
size: few
CDR3: CATSDRRFSQPQHF
DNA: TGTGCCACCAGTGACCGAAGATTTAGTCAGCCCCAGCATTTT

V: TRBV2
J: TRBJ2-3
D: -
length: 14
size: -
CDR3: CASSGQTSTDTQYF
DNA: TGTGCCAGCAGTGGACAGACGAGCACAGATACGCAGTATTTT

V: TRBV6-5
J: TRBJ2-1
D: TRBD2
length: 16
size: -
CDR3: CASSYVAGGPHNEQFF
DNA: TGTGCCAGCAGTTATGTTGCGGGGGGGCCTCACAATGAGCAGTTCTTC

V: TRBV11-3
J: TRBJ2-2
D: -
length: 15
size: few
CDR3: CASSFGGLYTGELFF
DNA: TGTGCCAGCAGCTTTGGGGGCCTGTACACCGGGGAGCTGTTTTTT

V: TRBV4-3
J: TRBJ2-2
D: TRBD1
length: 18
size: once
CDR3: CASIRTPRTGSNTGELFF
DNA: TGCGCCAGCATCCGAACCCCGAGGACAGGGTCGAACACCGGGGAGCTGTTTTTT

V: TRBV5-1
J: TRBJ2-7
D: -
length: 17
size: -
CDR3: CASSPVGGIAGRVEQYF
DNA: TGCGCCAGCAGCCCGGTGGGGGGCATAGCGGGTCGAGTCGAGCAGTACTTC

V: TRBV7-9
J: TRBJ2-2
D: TRBD1
length: 15
size: -
CDR3: CASSLWTGIPGELFF
DNA: TGTGCCAGCAGCTTGTGGACAGGGATCCCCGGGGAGCTGTTTTTT

V: TRBV11-3
J: TRBJ2-7
D: TRBD2
length: 17
size: -
CDR3: CASSLVTTSGSSYEQYF
DNA: TGTGCCAGCAGCTTAGTCACAACTAGCGGGAGTTCCTACGAGCAGTACTTC

V: TRBV27
J: TRBJ2-7
D: TRBD2
length: 14
size: -
CDR3: CASSLAGGFYEQYF
DNA: TGTGCCAGCAGTTTAGCGGGAGGCTTCTACGAGCAGTACTTC

V: TRBV7-9
J: TRBJ1-4
D: TRBD1
length: 18
size: -
CDR3: CASSLGWTGGAFSEKLFF
DNA: TGTGCCAGCAGCTTAGGCTGGACAGGGGGCGCTTTTTCCGAAAAACTGTTTTTT

V: TRBV4-1
J: TRBJ1-1
D: -
length: 15
size: -
CDR3: CASSQTTSTVTEAFF
DNA: TGCGCCAGCAGCCAGACGACATCTACGGTCACTGAAGCTTTCTTT

V: TRBV7-3
J: TRBJ1-6
D: -
length: 14
size: -
CDR3: CASSAGITNSPLHF
DNA: TGTGCCAGCTCAGCAGGGATTACGAATTCACCCCTCCACTTT

V: TRBV4-2
J: TRBJ2-7
D: TRBD2
length: 15
size: -
CDR3: CASSHAGTSGSIQYF
DNA: TGTGCCAGCAGCCATGCTGGGACTAGCGGGAGTATTCAGTACTTC

V: TRBV6-5
J: TRBJ2-7
D: TRBD2
length: 14
size: few
CDR3: CASSYSGRAYEQYF
DNA: TGTGCCAGCAGTTATAGCGGGAGGGCCTACGAGCAGTACTTC

V: TRBV19
J: TRBJ1-5
D: -
length: 16
size: few
CDR3: CASKEVAVEIDQPQHF
DNA: TGTGCCAGTAAGGAAGTAGCCGTCGAGATCGATCAGCCCCAGCATTTT

V: TRBV2
J: TRBJ1-3
D: TRBD1
length: 15
size: -
CDR3: CASSDGTGRINTIYF
DNA: TGTGCCAGCAGTGACGGGACAGGGCGGATAAACACCATATATTTT

V: TRBV2
J: TRBJ1-5
D: -
length: 13
size: -
CDR3: CASSVRQLFPQHF
DNA: TGTGCCAGCAGTGTCAGGCAGTTATTCCCCCAGCATTTT

V: TRBV29-1
J: TRBJ2-2
D: -
length: 15
size: once
CDR3: CSVEDQYSSPGELFF
DNA: TGCAGCGTTGAAGATCAGTATAGTAGCCCCGGGGAGCTGTTTTTT

V: TRBV4-3
J: TRBJ2-3
D: TRBD1
length: 15
size: -
CDR3: CASSQEGTETDTQYF
DNA: TGCGCCAGCAGCCAAGAGGGGACAGAAACAGATACGCAGTATTTT

V: TRBV2
J: TRBJ2-3
D: -
length: 14
size: once
CDR3: CASRRDSTTDTQYF
DNA: TGTGCCAGCAGGCGGGACAGCACTACAGATACGCAGTATTTT

V: TRBV27
J: TRBJ2-7
D: -
length: 11
size: few
CDR3: CASRWGGEQYF
DNA: TGTGCCAGCAGGTGGGGAGGCGAGCAGTACTTC

V: TRBV6-5
J: TRBJ2-3
D: TRBD2
length: 13
size: -
CDR3: CATPPGGIDTQYF
DNA: TGTGCCACACCGCCGGGGGGGATAGATACGCAGTATTTT

V: TRBV12-3/TRBV12-4
J: TRBJ1-5
D: -
length: 13
size: -
CDR3: CASSLGSGQPQHF
DNA: TGTGCCAGCAGTTTAGGGTCGGGTCAGCCCCAGCATTTT

V: TRBV7-2
J: TRBJ2-1
D: TRBD2
length: 12
size: -
CDR3: CASRIAGGEQFF
DNA: TGTGCCAGCAGAATAGCGGGAGGGGAGCAGTTCTTC

V: TRBV3-1/TRBV3-2
J: TRBJ1-4
D: -
length: 14
size: -
CDR3: CASSRRGANEKLFF
DNA: TGTGCCAGCAGTCGCAGGGGCGCGAATGAAAAACTGTTTTTT

V: TRBV25-1
J: TRBJ1-2
D: -
length: 13
size: -
CDR3: CASLRGGGSGYTF
DNA: TGTGCCAGCCTCAGGGGTGGAGGTAGTGGCTACACCTTC

V: TRBV30
J: TRBJ2-7
D: -
length: 14
size: -
CDR3: CAWSVQGEDYEQYF
DNA: TGTGCCTGGAGTGTACAGGGTGAAGACTACGAGCAGTACTTC

V: TRBV27
J: TRBJ2-5
D: -
length: 16
size: -
CDR3: CASRPASGELWRTQYF
DNA: TGTGCCAGCAGACCCGCCTCAGGGGAACTGTGGAGGACCCAGTACTTC

V: TRBV30
J: TRBJ2-1
D: TRBD2
length: 17
size: -
CDR3: CAWSSTRDYKIYNEQFF
DNA: TGTGCCTGGAGTTCTACCCGGGACTATAAAATCTACAATGAGCAGTTCTTC

V: TRBV5-6
J: TRBJ1-3
D: -
length: 12
size: -
CDR3: CASSFGRNTIYF
DNA: TGTGCCAGCAGCTTCGGGAGAAACACCATATATTTT

V: TRBV4-1
J: TRBJ2-2
D: -
length: 17
size: once
CDR3: CASSQEVVGGWTGELFF
DNA: TGCGCCAGCAGCCAAGAAGTGGTCGGGGGTTGGACCGGGGAGCTGTTTTTT

V: TRBV15
J: TRBJ1-5
D: -
length: 15
size: once
CDR3: CATSRVHSRNQPQHF
DNA: TGTGCCACCAGCAGAGTCCACTCGCGCAATCAGCCCCAGCATTTT

V: TRBV5-1
J: TRBJ2-5
D: -
length: 14
size: -
CDR3: CASSATSASETQYF
DNA: TGCGCCAGCAGCGCTACGTCGGCTAGTGAGACCCAGTACTTC

V: TRBV4-2
J: TRBJ2-1
D: TRBD2
length: 16
size: -
CDR3: CASSQDGSASGRRQFF
DNA: TGTGCCAGCAGCCAAGATGGATCGGCTAGCGGCAGAAGGCAGTTCTTC

V: TRBV19
J: TRBJ1-4
D: -
length: 14
size: -
CDR3: CASTAQRVGEKLFF
DNA: TGTGCCAGCACGGCCCAGCGAGTGGGTGAAAAACTGTTTTTT

V: TRBV15
J: TRBJ2-7
D: -
length: 14
size: once
CDR3: CATSRDQRGGEQYF
DNA: TGTGCCACCAGCAGAGATCAAAGGGGGGGAGAGCAGTACTTC

V: TRBV30
J: TRBJ1-4
D: TRBD1
length: 15
size: -
CDR3: CAWSHRGGPNEKLFF
DNA: TGTGCCTGGAGCCACAGGGGGGGGCCTAATGAAAAACTGTTTTTT

V: TRBV30
J: TRBJ2-3
D: TRBD2
length: 16
size: -
CDR3: CAWSPKLAGALDTQYF
DNA: TGTGCCTGGAGTCCTAAATTAGCGGGAGCTCTAGATACGCAGTATTTT

V: TRBV2
J: TRBJ2-7
D: TRBD1
length: 16
size: -
CDR3: CASSEALDRGRYEQYF
DNA: TGTGCCAGCAGTGAAGCGCTCGACAGGGGTCGCTACGAGCAGTACTTC

V: TRBV7-8
J: TRBJ1-4
D: -
length: 13
size: -
CDR3: CASSSRVFEKLFF
DNA: TGTGCCAGCAGCTCCCGGGTCTTTGAAAAACTGTTTTTT

V: TRBV7-6
J: TRBJ1-3
D: TRBD1
length: 15
size: -
CDR3: CASSRGQGAGNTIYF
DNA: TGTGCCAGCAGCCGGGGACAGGGGGCTGGAAACACCATATATTTT

V: TRBV27
J: TRBJ1-1
D: -
length: 14
size: -
CDR3: CASSLFWGGTEAFF
DNA: TGTGCCAGCAGTTTATTTTGGGGGGGCACTGAAGCTTTCTTT

V: TRBV5-4
J: TRBJ2-1
D: -
length: 16
size: -
CDR3: CASSRTSRTENNEQFF
DNA: TGTGCCAGCAGCCGGACCAGCCGGACAGAGAACAATGAGCAGTTCTTC

V: TRBV11-3
J: TRBJ1-2
D: -
length: 13
size: -
CDR3: CASSPGQLYGYTF
DNA: TGTGCCAGCAGCCCTGGACAGCTCTATGGCTACACCTTC

V: TRBV6-2/TRBV6-3
J: TRBJ1-1
D: -
length: 13
size: -
CDR3: CASSLQGYTEAFF
DNA: TGTGCCAGCAGTTTGCAGGGTTACACTGAAGCTTTCTTT

V: TRBV7-9
J: TRBJ2-3
D: TRBD2
length: 14
size: -
CDR3: CASSLTSGIQMQYF
DNA: TGTGCCAGCAGCCTGACCAGCGGGATCCAGATGCAGTATTTT

V: TRBV7-2
J: TRBJ2-1
D: -
length: 15
size: -
CDR3: CASSLVPSVANEQFF
DNA: TGTGCCAGCAGCTTAGTGCCTAGCGTAGCCAATGAGCAGTTCTTC

V: TRBV7-8
J: TRBJ1-3
D: -
length: 18
size: -
CDR3: CASSLVGRQASSGNTIYF
DNA: TGTGCCAGCAGCTTAGTGGGTCGGCAGGCCAGCTCTGGAAACACCATATATTTT

V: TRBV19
J: TRBJ2-1
D: -
length: 14
size: -
CDR3: CASQNSGSYNEQFF
DNA: TGTGCCAGCCAAAATTCGGGGTCCTACAATGAGCAGTTCTTC

V: TRBV4-1
J: TRBJ1-4
D: TRBD1
length: 18
size: -
CDR3: CASSPASFSAGGNEKLFF
DNA: TGCGCCAGCAGCCCAGCATCATTTAGCGCAGGGGGCAATGAAAAACTGTTTTTT

V: TRBV6-2/TRBV6-3
J: TRBJ1-1
D: -
length: 11
size: -
CDR3: CASSQGVVAFF
DNA: TGTGCCAGCAGCCAAGGGGTTGTAGCTTTCTTT

V: TRBV5-6
J: TRBJ2-4
D: TRBD2
length: 14
size: once
CDR3: CASSVGRAGDIQYF
DNA: TGTGCCAGCAGCGTTGGAAGGGCGGGGGACATTCAGTACTTC

V: TRBV5-1
J: TRBJ2-3
D: TRBD2
length: 15
size: -
CDR3: CASSGTSGKADTQYF
DNA: TGCGCCAGCTCAGGGACTAGCGGGAAGGCAGATACGCAGTATTTT

V: TRBV19
J: TRBJ2-7
D: -
length: 14
size: -
CDR3: CASSPPGQPYEQYF
DNA: TGTGCCAGTAGTCCGCCGGGACAACCCTACGAGCAGTACTTC

V: TRBV15
J: TRBJ1-1
D: TRBD1
length: 18
size: -
CDR3: CATSRGTGTGISNTEAFF
DNA: TGTGCCACCAGCAGAGGTACCGGGACAGGGATCTCGAACACTGAAGCTTTCTTT

V: TRBV9
J: TRBJ1-2
D: -
length: 13
size: -
CDR3: CASSTTRGTGYTF
DNA: TGTGCCAGCAGCACTACCCGCGGAACTGGCTACACCTTC

V: TRBV6-2/TRBV6-3
J: TRBJ2-7
D: -
length: 13
size: few
CDR3: CASSYSRSYEQYF
DNA: TGTGCCAGCAGTTACTCCCGTTCTTACGAGCAGTACTTC

V: TRBV7-2
J: TRBJ1-1
D: -
length: 13
size: -
CDR3: CASSLVEWGGAFF
DNA: TGTGCCAGCAGCTTAGTTGAGTGGGGAGGAGCTTTCTTT

V: TRBV5-1
J: TRBJ2-2
D: -
length: 15
size: -
CDR3: CASSLGAANTGELFF
DNA: TGCGCCAGCAGCTTAGGTGCGGCGAACACCGGGGAGCTGTTTTTT